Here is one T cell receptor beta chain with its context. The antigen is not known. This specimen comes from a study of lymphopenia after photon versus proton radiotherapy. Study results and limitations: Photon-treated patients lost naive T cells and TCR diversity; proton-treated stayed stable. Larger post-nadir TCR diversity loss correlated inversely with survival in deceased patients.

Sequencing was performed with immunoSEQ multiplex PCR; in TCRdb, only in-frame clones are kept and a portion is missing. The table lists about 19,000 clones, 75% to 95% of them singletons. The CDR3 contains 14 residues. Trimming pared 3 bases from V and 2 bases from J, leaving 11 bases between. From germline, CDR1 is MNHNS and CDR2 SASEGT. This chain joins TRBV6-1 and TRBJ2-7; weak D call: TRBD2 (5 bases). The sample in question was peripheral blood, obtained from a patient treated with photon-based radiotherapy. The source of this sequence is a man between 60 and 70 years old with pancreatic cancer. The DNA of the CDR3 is TGTGCCAGCAGTGACAACCGGGGAGCCTACGAGCAGTACTTC. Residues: CASSDNRGAYEQYF.